This T cell receptor (beta chain) was recorded in a study of OX40 agonist ivuxolimab in advanced cancers. Study-level background: Melanoma, hepatocellular carcinoma, head and neck or renal cell cancer occurred in dose-escalation patients. Age averaged 60 years (range about 23 to 80), and around 78% were male.

The V segment lost 2 bases and the J segment 0 bases; nucleotides outside the gene matches: 10. The length of the CDR3 is 17 residues. Germline V CDR1 and CDR2: SGHNT, YENEEA. Libraries were prepared by immunoSEQ multiplex PCR; TCRdb keeps only in-frame clonotypes and omits some of them. This sample carries about 77,000 clones, approximately 85% of them seen once, and the ten largest clones take roughly 0.62%. Peripheral blood came from all dose cohorts at three timepoints. Sequenced here: CD4+ or CD8+ T cells sorted from blood, sampled in a trial of the OX40 agonist ivuxolimab. This sequence joins TRBV11-3 and TRBJ2-7, with 7 bases identical to TRBD2. This TCR was recovered from an adult with an advanced solid tumor such as melanoma, head and neck, liver or kidney cancer. For the CDR3, the DNA is TGTGCCAGCAGCTTATCCGCGGGGGACCCAAGCTCCTACGAGCAGTACTTC. It encodes CASSLSAGDPSSYEQYF.